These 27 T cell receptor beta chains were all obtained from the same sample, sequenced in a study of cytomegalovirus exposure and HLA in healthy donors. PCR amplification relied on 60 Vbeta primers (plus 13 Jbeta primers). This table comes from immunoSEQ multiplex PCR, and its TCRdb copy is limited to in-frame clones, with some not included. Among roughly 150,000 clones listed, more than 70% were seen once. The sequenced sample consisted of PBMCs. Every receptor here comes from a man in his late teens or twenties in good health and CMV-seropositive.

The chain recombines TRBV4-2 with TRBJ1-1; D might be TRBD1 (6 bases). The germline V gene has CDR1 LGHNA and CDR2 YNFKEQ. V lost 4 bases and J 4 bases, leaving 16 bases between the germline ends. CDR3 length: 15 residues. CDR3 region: CASSPTGGAGTEAFF. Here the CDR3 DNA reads TGTGCCAGCAGCCCAACGGGGGGGGCGGGCACTGAAGCTTTCTTT.

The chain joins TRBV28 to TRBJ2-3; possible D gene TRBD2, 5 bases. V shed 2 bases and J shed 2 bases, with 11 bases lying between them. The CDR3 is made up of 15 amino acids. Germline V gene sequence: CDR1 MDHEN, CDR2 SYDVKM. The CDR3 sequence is CASSLMPGSTDTQYF. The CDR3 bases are TGTGCCAGCAGTTTAATGCCGGGATCCACAGATACGCAGTATTTT.

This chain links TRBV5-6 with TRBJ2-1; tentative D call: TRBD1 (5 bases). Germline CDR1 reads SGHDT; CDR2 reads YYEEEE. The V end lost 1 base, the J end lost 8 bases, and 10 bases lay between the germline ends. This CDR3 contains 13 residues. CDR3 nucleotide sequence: TGTGCCAGCAGCTTGACAGGTTTGGATGAGCAGTTCTTC. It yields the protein CASSLTGLDEQFF.

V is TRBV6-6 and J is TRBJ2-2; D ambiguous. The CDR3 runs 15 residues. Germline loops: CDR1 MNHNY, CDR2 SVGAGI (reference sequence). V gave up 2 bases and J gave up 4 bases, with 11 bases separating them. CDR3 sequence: CASSYKQSFTGELFF. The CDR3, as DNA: TGTGCCAGCAGTTACAAACAAAGTTTCACCGGGGAGCTGTTTTTT.

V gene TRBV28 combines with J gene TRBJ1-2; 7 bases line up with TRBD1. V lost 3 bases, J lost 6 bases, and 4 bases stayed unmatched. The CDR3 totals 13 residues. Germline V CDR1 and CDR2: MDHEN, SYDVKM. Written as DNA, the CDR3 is TGTGCCAGCAGTTTTTACAGGGGTAATGGCTACACCTTC. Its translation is CASSFYRGNGYTF.

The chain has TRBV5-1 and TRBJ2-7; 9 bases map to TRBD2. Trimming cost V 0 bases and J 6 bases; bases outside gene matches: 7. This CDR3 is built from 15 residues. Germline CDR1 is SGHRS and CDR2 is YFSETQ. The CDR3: CASSLEGDSGSEQYF. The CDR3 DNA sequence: TGCGCCAGCAGCTTGGAAGGTGATAGCGGGAGCGAGCAGTACTTC.

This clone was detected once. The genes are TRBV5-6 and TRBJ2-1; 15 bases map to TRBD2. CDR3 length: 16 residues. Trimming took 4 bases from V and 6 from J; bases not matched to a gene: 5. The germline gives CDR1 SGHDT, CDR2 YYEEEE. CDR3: CASSRTSGREANEQFF. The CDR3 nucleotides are TGTGCCAGCAGCAGGACTAGCGGGAGGGAAGCCAATGAGCAGTTCTTC.

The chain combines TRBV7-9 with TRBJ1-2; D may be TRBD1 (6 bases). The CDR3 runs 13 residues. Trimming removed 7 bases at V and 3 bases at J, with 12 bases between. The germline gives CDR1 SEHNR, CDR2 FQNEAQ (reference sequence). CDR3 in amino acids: CASTPPGDYGYTF. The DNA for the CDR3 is TGTGCCAGCACCCCTCCAGGGGACTATGGCTACACCTTC. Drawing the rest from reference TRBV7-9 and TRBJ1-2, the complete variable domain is DTGVSQNPRHKITKRGQNVTFRCDPISEHNRLYWYRQTLGQGPEFLTYFQNEAQLEKSRLLSDRFSAERPKGSFSTLEIQRTEQGDSAMYLCASTPPGDYGYTFGSGTRLTVV.

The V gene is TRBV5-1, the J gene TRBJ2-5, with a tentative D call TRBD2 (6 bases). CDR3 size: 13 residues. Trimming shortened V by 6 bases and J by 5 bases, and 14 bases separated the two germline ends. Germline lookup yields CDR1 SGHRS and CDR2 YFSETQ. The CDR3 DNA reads TGCGCCAGCAAGGTCCCGGGAGAGGAGACCCAGTACTTC. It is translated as CASKVPGEETQYF.

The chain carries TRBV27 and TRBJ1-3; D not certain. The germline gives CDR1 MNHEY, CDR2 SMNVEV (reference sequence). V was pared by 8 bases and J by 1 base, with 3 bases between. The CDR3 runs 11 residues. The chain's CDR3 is CASSSGNTIYF. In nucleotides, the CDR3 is TGTGCCAGCTCGTCTGGAAACACCATATATTTT.

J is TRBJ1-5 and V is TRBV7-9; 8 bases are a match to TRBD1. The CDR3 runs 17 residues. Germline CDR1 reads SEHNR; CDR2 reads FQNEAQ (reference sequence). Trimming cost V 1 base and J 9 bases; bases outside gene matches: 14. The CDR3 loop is CASSLGTTGAISGPQHF. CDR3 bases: TGTGCCAGCAGCTTAGGAACGACAGGGGCCATCTCGGGGCCCCAGCATTTT.

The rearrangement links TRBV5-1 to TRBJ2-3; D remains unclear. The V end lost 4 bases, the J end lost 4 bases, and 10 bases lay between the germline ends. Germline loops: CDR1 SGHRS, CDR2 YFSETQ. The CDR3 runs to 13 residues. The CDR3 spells CASSPLVPDTQYF. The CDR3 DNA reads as TGCGCCAGCAGCCCCCTAGTTCCAGATACGCAGTATTTT.

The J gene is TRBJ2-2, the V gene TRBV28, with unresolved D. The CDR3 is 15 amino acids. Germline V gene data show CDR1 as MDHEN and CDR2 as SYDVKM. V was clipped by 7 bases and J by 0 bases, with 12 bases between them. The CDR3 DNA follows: TGTGCCAGCACCCCCGCGAGCTCGAACACCGGGGAGCTGTTTTTT. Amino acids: CASTPASSNTGELFF.

This CDR3 reads CASKASALSEQYF. The CDR3 DNA follows: TGTGCCAGCAAGGCTAGCGCCCTAAGCGAGCAGTACTTC. The chain employs TRBV2 and TRBJ2-7; D possibly corresponds to TRBD2 (6 bases). The V end was cut by 7 bases, the J end by 6 bases, with 16 bases between. The CDR3 totals 13 residues. The germline CDR1 and CDR2 sequences are SNHLY and FYNNEI.

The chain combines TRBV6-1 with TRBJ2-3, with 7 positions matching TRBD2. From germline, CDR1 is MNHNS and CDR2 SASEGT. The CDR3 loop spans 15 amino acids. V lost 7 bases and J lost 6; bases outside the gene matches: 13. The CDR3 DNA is TGTGCCAGCATTTGGGAGGGGAACCCTCGGGATACGCAGTATTTT. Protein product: CASIWEGNPRDTQYF.

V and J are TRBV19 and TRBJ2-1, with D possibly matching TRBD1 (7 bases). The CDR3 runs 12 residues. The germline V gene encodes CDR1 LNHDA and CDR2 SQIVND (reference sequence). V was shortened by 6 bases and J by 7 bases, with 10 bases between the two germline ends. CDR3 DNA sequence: TGTGCCAGTAGGTCAGGGGGGAATGAGCAGTTCTTC. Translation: CASRSGGNEQFF.

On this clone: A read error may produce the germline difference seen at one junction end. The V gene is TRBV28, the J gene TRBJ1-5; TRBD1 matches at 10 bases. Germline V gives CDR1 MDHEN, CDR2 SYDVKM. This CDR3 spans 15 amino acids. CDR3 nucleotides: TGTTCCAGCAGTCCTCGGGACAGGGGATATCAGCCCCAGCATTTT. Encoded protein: CSSSPRDRGYQPQHF. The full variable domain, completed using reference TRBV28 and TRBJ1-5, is DVKVTQSSRYLVKRTGEKVFLECVQDMDHENMFWYRQDPGLGLRLIYFSYDVKMKEKGDIPEGYSVSREKKERFSLILESASTNQTSMYLCSSSPRDRGYQPQHFGDGTRLSIL.

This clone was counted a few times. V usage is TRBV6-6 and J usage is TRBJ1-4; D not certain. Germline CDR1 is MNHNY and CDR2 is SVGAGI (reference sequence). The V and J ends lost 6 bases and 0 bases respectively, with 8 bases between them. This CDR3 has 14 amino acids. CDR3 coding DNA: TGTGCCAGCAGCCAGGATACAACTAATGAAAAACTGTTTTTT. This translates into CASSQDTTNEKLFF.

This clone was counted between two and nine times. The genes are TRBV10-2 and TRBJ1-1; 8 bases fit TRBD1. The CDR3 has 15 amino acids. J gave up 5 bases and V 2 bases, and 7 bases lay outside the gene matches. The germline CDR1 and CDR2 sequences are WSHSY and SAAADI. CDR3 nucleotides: TGCGCCAGCAGTGAGCGGGCAGGGGGCTGGACTGAAGCTTTCTTT. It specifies CASSERAGGWTEAFF.

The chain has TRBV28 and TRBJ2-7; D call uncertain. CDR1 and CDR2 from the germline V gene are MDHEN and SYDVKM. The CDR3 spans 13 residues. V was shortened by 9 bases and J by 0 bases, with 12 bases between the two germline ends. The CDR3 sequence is CASEIPSSYEQYF. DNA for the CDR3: TGTGCCAGTGAAATTCCCAGCTCCTACGAGCAGTACTTC.

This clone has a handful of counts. The CDR3 loop is CASSQRDREEVEKLFF. For the CDR3, the DNA is TGCGCCAGCAGCCAACGGGACAGGGAGGAGGTTGAAAAACTGTTTTTT. The rearrangement uses TRBV4-1 and TRBJ1-4, with 9 bases fitting TRBD1. V shed 2 bases and J 7 bases; nucleotides not matched to a gene: 8. The CDR3 loop spans 16 amino acids. Per germline, CDR1 MGHRA and CDR2 YSYEKL.

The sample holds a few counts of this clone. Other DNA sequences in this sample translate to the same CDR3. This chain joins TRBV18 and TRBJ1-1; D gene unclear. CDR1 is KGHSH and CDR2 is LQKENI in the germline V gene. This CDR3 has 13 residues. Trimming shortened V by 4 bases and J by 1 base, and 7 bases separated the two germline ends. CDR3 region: CASSLSSNTEAFF. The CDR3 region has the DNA TGTGCCAGCTCACTTTCTTCGAACACTGAAGCTTTCTTT.

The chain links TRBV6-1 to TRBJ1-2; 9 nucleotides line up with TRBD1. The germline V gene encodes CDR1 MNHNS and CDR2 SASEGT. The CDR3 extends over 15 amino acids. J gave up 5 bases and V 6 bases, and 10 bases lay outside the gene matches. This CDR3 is CASRVTGGATYGYTF. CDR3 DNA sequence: TGTGCCAGCAGAGTAACAGGGGGCGCCACGTATGGCTACACCTTC.

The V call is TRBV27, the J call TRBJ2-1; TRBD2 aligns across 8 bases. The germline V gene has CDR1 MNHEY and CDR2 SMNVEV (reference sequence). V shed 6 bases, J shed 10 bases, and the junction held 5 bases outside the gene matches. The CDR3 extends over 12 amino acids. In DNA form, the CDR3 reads TGTGCCAGCAGAACCGGGGGGGCCGAGCAGTTCTTC. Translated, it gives CASRTGGAEQFF.

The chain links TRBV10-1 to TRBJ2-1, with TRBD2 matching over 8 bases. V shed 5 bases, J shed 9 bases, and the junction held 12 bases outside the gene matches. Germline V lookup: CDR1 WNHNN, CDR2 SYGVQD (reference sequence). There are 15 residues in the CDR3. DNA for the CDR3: TGCGCCAGCAGTCCGGAGGGACTAGGTGTCACTGAGCAGTTCTTC. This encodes CASSPEGLGVTEQFF.

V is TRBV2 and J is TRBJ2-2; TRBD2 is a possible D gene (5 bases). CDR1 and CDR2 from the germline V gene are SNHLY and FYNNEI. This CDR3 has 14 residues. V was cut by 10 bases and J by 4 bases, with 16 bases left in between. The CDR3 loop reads CAIQLVLRTGELFF. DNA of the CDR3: TGTGCCATCCAACTAGTTCTTCGCACCGGGGAGCTGTTTTTT.

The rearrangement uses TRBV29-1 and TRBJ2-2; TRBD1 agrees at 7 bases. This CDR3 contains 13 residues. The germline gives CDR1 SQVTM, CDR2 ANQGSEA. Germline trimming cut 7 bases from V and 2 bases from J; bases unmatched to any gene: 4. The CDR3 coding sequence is TGCAGCGCGGGACAGCGTAACACCGGGGAGCTGTTTTTT. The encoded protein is CSAGQRNTGELFF.